Shown below are 30 T cell receptor beta chains from a single sample sequenced in a study of cytomegalovirus exposure and HLA in healthy donors. Both 60 Vbeta primers and 13 Jbeta primers went into the PCR. The method was immunoSEQ multiplex PCR; TCRdb's version includes in-frame clones alone and lacks a portion of them. The sample yields roughly 130,000 clones, about 80% seen once. Sample: PBMCs. These receptor sequences come from a man younger than 40 in good health and CMV-seronegative.

The CDR3 loop is CASSYTGREQFF. In DNA, the CDR3 is TGTGCCAGCAGTTACACAGGTCGGGAGCAGTTCTTC. V gene TRBV6-5 combines with J gene TRBJ2-1, with D tentatively TRBD1 (5 bases). CDR1 is MNHEY and CDR2 is SVGAGI in the germline V gene. V was clipped by 2 bases and J by 10 bases, with 9 bases between them. This CDR3 spans 12 amino acids.

The rearrangement uses TRBV21-1 and TRBJ2-5; the D segment call TRBD1 is taken from the table without a DNA check. TRBV21-1 is tagged as a pseudogene. CDR3 length equals 16 residues. The CDR3 region has the DNA TGTGCCAGCAGCGAAAAAAGGGACAGGACTAAAGAGACCCAGTACTTC. Protein: CASSEKRDRTKETQYF.

The chain is built from TRBV28 and TRBJ1-1; 9 positions agree with TRBD1. The CDR3 runs to 14 residues. CDR1 and CDR2 from the germline V gene are MDHEN and SYDVKM. J lost 1 base, V lost 5 bases, and 2 bases had no gene match. The CDR3, as DNA: TGTGCCAGCAGTCTGACAGGGGGGAACACTGAAGCTTTCTTT. It yields the protein CASSLTGGNTEAFF. The complete variable domain, with remaining parts taken from reference TRBV28 and TRBJ1-1, reads DVKVTQSSRYLVKRTGEKVFLECVQDMDHENMFWYRQDPGLGLRLIYFSYDVKMKEKGDIPEGYSVSREKKERFSLILESASTNQTSMYLCASSLTGGNTEAFFGQGTRLTVV.

The rearrangement uses TRBV15 and TRBJ1-5; the D is unclear. The length of the CDR3 is 16 residues. The V end was cut by 3 bases, the J end by 0 bases, with 12 bases between. Germline CDR1 LNHNV, CDR2 YYDKDF (reference sequence). Here the CDR3 DNA reads TGTGCCACCAGCAGTCGGGTTGACTATAGCAATCAGCCCCAGCATTTT. Protein sequence: CATSSRVDYSNQPQHF.

The chain is built from TRBV21-1 and TRBJ1-1; TRBD1 is taken as the D call from the table, unchecked against the DNA. TRBV21-1 is a listed pseudogene. There are 14 residues in the CDR3. The CDR3 nucleotides are TGTGCCAGCAGCGCAATTAGTACAGGTTTTGAAGCTTTCTTT. Residues: CASSAISTGFEAFF.

The chain carries TRBV11-1 and TRBJ2-3; D unresolved. Germline lookup yields CDR1 SGHAT and CDR2 FQDESV (reference sequence). V was pared by 1 base and J by 4 bases, with 9 bases between. There are 14 residues in the CDR3. CDR3 sequence: CASSLGVWSDTQYF. The DNA for the CDR3 is TGTGCCAGCAGCTTAGGAGTTTGGTCAGATACGCAGTATTTT.

The chain is built from TRBV28 and TRBJ1-5; 8 nucleotides line up with TRBD1. J lost 0 bases, V lost 6 bases, and 7 bases had no gene match. Per germline, CDR1 MDHEN and CDR2 SYDVKM. The CDR3 is 16 amino acids. In nucleotides, the CDR3 is TGTGCCAGCAGCTCCCCGACAGGGGCTAGCAATCAGCCCCAGCATTTT. This translates into CASSSPTGASNQPQHF.

The rearrangement links TRBV28 to TRBJ1-5, with D uncertain. The CDR3 totals 14 residues. V gave up 3 bases and J gave up 6 bases, with 12 bases separating them. In germline, CDR1 is MDHEN, CDR2 SYDVKM. The CDR3 is CASSFEGGIQPQHF. The CDR3 DNA reads TGTGCCAGCAGTTTTGAGGGTGGGATTCAGCCCCAGCATTTT.

Note on this clone: Its ends do not fully match the called genes, so a read error is possible. The rearrangement joins TRBV19 to TRBJ1-5; D not certain. The CDR3 runs 12 residues. Germline V lookup: CDR1 LNHDA, CDR2 SQIVND (reference sequence). This CDR3 is CASSTYNRPQHF. The DNA of the CDR3 is TGTGCCAGTTCAACATACAATCGGCCCCAGCATTTT.

Only one count was recorded for this clone. The rearrangement links TRBV5-8 to TRBJ1-2; weak D call: TRBD1 (5 bases). Trimming left V 1 base short and J 2 bases short, with 12 bases between. The CDR3 totals 15 residues. Germline CDR1 reads SGHTS; CDR2 reads YDEGEE. In DNA, the CDR3 is TGTGCCAGCAGCTTGAGGGGCCTCTACAACTATGGCTACACCTTC. Amino acid sequence: CASSLRGLYNYGYTF.

The V and J genes are TRBV29-1 and TRBJ1-4; no clear D gene. CDR1 is SQVTM, CDR2 ANQGSEA, per germline. Trimming pared 6 bases from V and 5 bases from J, leaving 13 bases between. The CDR3 length is 13 residues. This chain's CDR3 is CSVPGIGNEKLFF. The DNA for the CDR3 is TGCAGCGTGCCCGGGATTGGAAATGAAAAACTGTTTTTT.

This clone was seen a handful of times. V and J are TRBV14 and TRBJ2-5, with 10 bases lining up with TRBD1. CDR3 length: 17 amino acids. CDR1 is SGHDN and CDR2 is FVKESK in the germline V gene. V gave up 2 bases and J gave up 3 bases; unmatched junction bases: 9. CDR3 in amino acids: CASSQSGTGDPEETQYF. The CDR3 region has the DNA TGTGCCAGCAGCCAAAGCGGGACAGGGGATCCAGAAGAGACCCAGTACTTC.

This chain joins TRBV5-6 and TRBJ1-1; D gene unclear. The V end was cut by 0 bases, the J end by 7 bases, with 7 bases between. CDR3 length equals 12 residues. Germline CDR1 SGHDT, CDR2 YYEEEE. CDR3 sequence reads: CASSLVAGEAFF. The CDR3 DNA reads TGTGCCAGCAGCTTGGTTGCGGGTGAAGCTTTCTTT.

V usage is TRBV5-6 and J usage is TRBJ1-1; D is possibly TRBD1 (6 bases). Looked up from germline, CDR1 is SGHDT and CDR2 is YYEEEE. The CDR3 runs to 14 residues. V shed 4 bases and J shed 0 bases, with 10 bases lying between them. This CDR3 is CASSEDRLNTEAFF. CDR3 in DNA: TGTGCCAGCAGCGAGGACAGACTGAACACTGAAGCTTTCTTT. Variable domain in full (rest from reference TRBV5-6 and TRBJ1-1): DAGVTQSPTHLIKTRGQQVTLRCSPKSGHDTVSWYQQALGQGPQFIFQYYEEEERQRGNFPDRFSGHQFPNYSSELNVNALLLGDSALYLCASSEDRLNTEAFFGQGTRLTVV.

This sequence joins TRBV30 and TRBJ2-5, with 7 bases fitting TRBD2. Trimming cost V 1 base and J 1 base; bases outside gene matches: 3. The length of the CDR3 is 14 residues. Germline CDR1 is GTSNPN and CDR2 is SVGIG (reference sequence). DNA for the CDR3: TGTGCCTGGAGTGAGACTAGCAGCCAAGAGACCCAGTACTTC. The encoded protein is CAWSETSSQETQYF.

The rearrangement uses TRBV6-5 and TRBJ1-2; D possibly corresponds to TRBD1 (5 bases). Trimming pared 6 bases from V and 5 bases from J, leaving 10 bases between. The CDR3 covers 12 residues. Germline V gene data show CDR1 as MNHEY and CDR2 as SVGAGI. The CDR3 reads CASSVTGYGYTF. Written as DNA, the CDR3 is TGTGCCAGCAGCGTCACAGGTTATGGCTACACCTTC.

The V call is TRBV11-3, the J call TRBJ2-3, with D possibly being TRBD1 (5 bases). The CDR3 contains 16 residues. Germline assignment: CDR1 SGHNT and CDR2 YENEEA. Trimming cost V 4 bases and J 0 bases, with 14 bases left between them. The chain's CDR3 is CASSYRTKGSTDTQYF. CDR3 sequence (DNA): TGTGCCAGCAGCTATCGGACAAAAGGTAGCACAGATACGCAGTATTTT.

The rearrangement joins TRBV7-9 to TRBJ2-2; D may be TRBD2 (5 bases). Germline loops: CDR1 SEHNR, CDR2 FQNEAQ (reference sequence). Trimming left V 3 bases short and J 2 bases short, with 7 bases between. CDR3 length: 14 residues. CDR3 DNA sequence: TGTGCCAGCAGCTTGGAGGTTAACACCGGGGAGCTGTTTTTT. This gives the protein CASSLEVNTGELFF.

The genes are TRBV15 and TRBJ1-5, with D perhaps TRBD1 (5 bases). Germline loops: CDR1 LNHNV, CDR2 YYDKDF (reference sequence). The CDR3 has 16 amino acids. Trimming took 0 bases from V and 0 from J, leaving 9 bases between them. Here the CDR3 reads CATSRDPGPSNQPQHF. CDR3 bases: TGTGCCACCAGCAGAGATCCAGGGCCTAGCAATCAGCCCCAGCATTTT. The full variable domain, with the rest looked up from reference TRBV15 and TRBJ1-5, is DAMVIQNPRYQVTQFGKPVTLSCSQTLNHNVMYWYQQKSSQAPKLLFHYYDKDFNNEADTPDNFQSRRPNTSFCFLDIRSPGLGDTAMYLCATSRDPGPSNQPQHFGDGTRLSIL.

The chain joins TRBV5-1 to TRBJ2-1, with TRBD2 identical over 9 bases. The CDR3 contains 18 residues. Germline V gives CDR1 SGHRS, CDR2 YFSETQ. Losses at the gene ends were 4 bases for V and 7 bases for J; bases not matched to a gene: 18. The CDR3 DNA is TGCGCCAGCAGCCTCGCCCCTCCCTTAGCGGGAGTAAGGAATGAGCAGTTCTTC. Amino acid sequence: CASSLAPPLAGVRNEQFF.

This chain connects TRBV29-1 to TRBJ1-1; TRBD1 matches at 7 bases. V dropped 5 bases and J dropped 2; count of bases not matched to a gene: 5. This CDR3 is 13 amino acids long. Germline V lookup: CDR1 SQVTM, CDR2 ANQGSEA. CDR3 residues: CSVWDSSNTEAFF. The CDR3 nucleotides read TGCAGCGTTTGGGACAGCAGTAACACTGAAGCTTTCTTT.

The CDR3 coding sequence is TGTGCCAGCAGCTCCGGGACAGGGGGCTCCTACGAGCAGTACTTC. This codes for CASSSGTGGSYEQYF. The chain combines TRBV6-4 with TRBJ2-7, with TRBD1 matching 11 bases. Germline assignment: CDR1 MRHNA and CDR2 SNTAGT. With V trimmed by 6 bases and J by 0 bases, 4 bases remained unmatched. CDR3 length equals 15 residues.

The chain carries TRBV6-5 and TRBJ1-2; 9 nucleotides agree with TRBD1. With V trimmed by 0 bases and J by 3 bases, 2 bases remained unmatched. The CDR3 loop spans 15 amino acids. Germline V gives CDR1 MNHEY, CDR2 SVGAGI. This CDR3 is CASSYSGTGHYGYTF. In nucleotides, the CDR3 is TGTGCCAGCAGTTACTCAGGGACAGGGCACTATGGCTACACCTTC.

V gene TRBV29-1 combines with J gene TRBJ1-1; D unresolved. Germline CDR1 reads SQVTM; CDR2 reads ANQGSEA. The V gene lost 3 bases and the J gene lost 3 bases, with 8 bases spanning the gap. There are 12 residues in the CDR3. The CDR3 DNA sequence: TGCAGCGTTGATCGAGCCGACACTGAAGCTTTCTTT. Protein product: CSVDRADTEAFF.

V is TRBV18 and J is TRBJ2-2; TRBD1 aligns across 8 bases. Germline loops: CDR1 KGHSH, CDR2 LQKENI. This CDR3 contains 15 residues. J gave up 3 bases and V 11 bases, and 11 bases lay outside the gene matches. This chain's CDR3 is CASSTGAVYTGELFF. The CDR3 DNA reads as TGTGCCTCATCGACAGGGGCGGTTTACACCGGGGAGCTGTTTTTT.

The rearrangement uses TRBV10-3 and TRBJ2-1, with 7 bases that match TRBD2. This CDR3 spans 15 amino acids. Germline lookup yields CDR1 ENHRY and CDR2 SYGVKD. The V gene end was trimmed by 2 bases and the J gene end by 7 bases; junction bases not matched to a gene: 8. The CDR3 loop reads CAISEEAGDRNEQFF. For the CDR3, the DNA is TGTGCCATCAGTGAGGAGGCGGGAGATCGTAATGAGCAGTTCTTC.

The chain links TRBV7-3 to TRBJ2-7, with 11 bases lining up with TRBD2. Germline V gene data show CDR1 as SGHTA and CDR2 as FQGTGA. V lost 5 bases and J lost 5; bases outside the gene matches: 8. The CDR3 is 15 residues long. For the CDR3, the DNA is TGTGCCAGCAGCCCTCTAGCGGGAGGTGAGAACGAGCAGTACTTC. It specifies CASSPLAGGENEQYF.

The rearrangement joins TRBV28 to TRBJ2-6, with 8 bases fitting TRBD1. The CDR3 is 15 residues long. Trimming at V came to 6 bases and at J to 4 bases, leaving 5 bases not matched to a gene. CDR1 MDHEN and CDR2 SYDVKM come from the germline V gene. CDR3 nucleotide sequence: TGTGCCAGCAGGAAGACAGGGGCCGGGGCCAACGTCCTGACTTTC. Translation: CASRKTGAGANVLTF. Together with reference TRBV28 and TRBJ2-6, the CDR3 gives the full variable domain: DVKVTQSSRYLVKRTGEKVFLECVQDMDHENMFWYRQDPGLGLRLIYFSYDVKMKEKGDIPEGYSVSREKKERFSLILESASTNQTSMYLCASRKTGAGANVLTFGAGSRLTVL.

This clone has a single count. V is TRBV5-1 and J is TRBJ1-2; D possibly corresponds to TRBD1 (5 bases). Germline lookup yields CDR1 SGHRS and CDR2 YFSETQ. V gave up 0 bases and J gave up 3 bases, with 6 bases separating them. The CDR3 spans 13 residues. CDR3 DNA: TGCGCCAGCAGCTTGGGGGGGGACTATGGCTACACCTTC. Translating gives CASSLGGDYGYTF.

This sequence joins TRBV5-6 and TRBJ2-7; no clear D gene. The CDR3 consists of 14 residues. CDR1 SGHDT and CDR2 YYEEEE come from the germline V gene. V was clipped by 0 bases and J by 2 bases, with 9 bases between them. CDR3 amino acids: CASSLGSHPYEQYF. For the CDR3, the DNA is TGTGCCAGCAGCTTGGGGAGCCATCCCTACGAGCAGTACTTC.